Presented here are 14 T cell receptor beta chains from one specimen sequenced in a study of human T cells and chemical hapten exposure. TCRdb passed the RACE reads through MiXCR, listing each CDR3 protein once. The sample includes about 87,000 distinct CDR3 sequences, roughly 8.8% seen only once; the top ten take roughly 3.5%. Time point noted: pre-sensitization, week 0. Treatment here: therapeutic diphenylcyclopropenone sensitization with weekly scalp DPC. The material was whole blood, obtained in connection with sensitization to the hapten diphenylcyclopropenone (DPC). Every receptor here comes from a middle-aged woman with alopecia areata. Some clones in this sample may be carry-over from other donors' samples.

The chain has TRBV20-1 and TRBJ1-5; perhaps TRBD1 as D (6 bases). The CDR3 loop spans 13 amino acids. Germline V CDR1 and CDR2: DFQATT, SNEGSKA (reference sequence). The V end lost 4 bases, the J end lost 2 bases, and 9 bases lay between the germline ends. CDR3 coding DNA: TGCAGTGCTACAGGGGAGGGCAATCAGCCCCAGCATTTT. Translation: CSATGEGNQPQHF.

CDR3: CAISESRNYGYTF. For the CDR3, the DNA is TGTGCCATCAGTGAGAGCAGAAACTATGGCTACACCTTC. The rearrangement uses TRBV10-3 and TRBJ1-2; no clear D gene. CDR3 length: 13 residues. The ends were cut back, 2 bases at V and 2 bases at J, with 6 bases in the middle. Germline CDR1 is ENHRY and CDR2 is SYGVKD.

This clonotype has ten or more counts. The chain couples TRBV7-9 to TRBJ1-2, with 10 bases fitting TRBD1. The CDR3 totals 18 residues. V was pared by 5 bases and J by 4 bases, with 16 bases of the junction left unmatched. Germline V gene sequence: CDR1 SEHNR, CDR2 FQNEAQ (reference sequence). As DNA, the CDR3 is TGTGCCAGCAGCGCAGGGACAGGGGCTCCCAGAGAGATCTATGGCTACACCTTC. The encoded protein is CASSAGTGAPREIYGYTF.

Regarding this clonotype: It may be a read error: a sequence one base away is much more abundant. The chain links TRBV28 to TRBJ1-5; 9 bases agree with TRBD1. CDR1 is MDHEN and CDR2 is SYDVKM in the germline V gene. This CDR3 has 15 amino acids. CDR3 DNA: TGTGCCCGCAGACCGACCACAGGGGGCGGACAGCCCCAGCATTTT. It encodes CARRPTTGGGQPQHF.

A few counts support this clonotype. The chain employs TRBV28 and TRBJ1-1; D perhaps matches TRBD1 (5 bases). Germline V gene data show CDR1 as MDHEN and CDR2 as SYDVKM. The ends were cut back, 5 bases at V and 2 bases at J, with 15 bases in the middle. This CDR3 has 15 residues. CDR3 protein: CASSPIGGFNTEAFF. The CDR3 nucleotides read TGTGCCAGCAGTCCCATCGGGGGATTTAACACTGAAGCTTTCTTT.

In its sample, this clonotype was seen many times. The J gene is TRBJ1-3, the V gene TRBV12-3 or TRBV12-4; 8 bases fit TRBD1. With V trimmed by 7 bases and J by 6 bases, 17 bases remained unmatched. The CDR3 length is 17 residues. The CDR3 nucleotides read TGTGCCAGCAATTTCGCCCCGACAGGGGTAATAGTAAACACCATATATTTT. Translating it yields CASNFAPTGVIVNTIYF.

This clonotype was picked up many times. The J gene is TRBJ1-4, the V gene TRBV4-1, with TRBD1 as a possible D gene (6 bases). The CDR3 sequence is 15 residues long. Trimming stripped 3 bases from V and 7 bases from J, with 15 bases between. Looked up from germline, CDR1 is MGHRA and CDR2 is YSYEKL. The CDR3 sequence is CASSHPGRGSEKLFF. CDR3 coding DNA: TGCGCCAGCAGCCACCCCGGTAGGGGGAGTGAAAAACTGTTTTTT.

This clonotype was seen many times. CDR3 sequence (DNA): TGTGCCAGCAGTGAATTTGAGGTACAGTACTTC. Protein product: CASSEFEVQYF. The genes are TRBV6-1 and TRBJ2-7; D is unclear. Germline assignment: CDR1 MNHNS and CDR2 SASEGT. The V end lost 2 bases, the J end lost 10 bases, and 9 bases lay between the germline ends. The length of the CDR3 is 11 residues.

This clonotype was observed many times. The V call is TRBV6-1, the J call TRBJ1-2, with D perhaps TRBD1 (5 bases). The CDR3 loop spans 13 amino acids. Trimming removed 3 bases from V and 2 bases from J, with 7 bases in between. Germline V lookup: CDR1 MNHNS, CDR2 SASEGT. This CDR3 reads CASSEGENYGYTF. The CDR3, as DNA: TGTGCCAGCAGTGAGGGGGAGAACTATGGCTACACCTTC.

This clonotype was seen ten or more times. The chain links TRBV6-6 to TRBJ1-2; 8 bases align to TRBD1. The CDR3 contains 17 residues. J gave up 2 bases and V 6 bases, and 14 bases lay outside the gene matches. In germline, CDR1 is MNHNY, CDR2 SVGAGI (reference sequence). CDR3 loop: CASSPTGASPVNYGYTF. The CDR3 region has the DNA TGTGCCAGCAGCCCGACAGGGGCCTCGCCCGTGAACTATGGCTACACCTTC.

The sample holds a few counts of this clonotype. The V call is TRBV2, the J call TRBJ1-6; 8 bases fit TRBD1. This CDR3 spans 16 amino acids. V lost 7 bases and J lost 0; bases outside the gene matches: 5. Germline V gene sequence: CDR1 SNHLY, CDR2 FYNNEI. DNA for the CDR3: TGTGCCAGCAATTTTCAGGGGGCCTCCTATAATTCACCCCTCCACTTT. This gives the protein CASNFQGASYNSPLHF.

To note about this clonotype: Compared with germline, one end of the junction differs, possibly owing to a read error. This chain's CDR3 is CSSSYSTFRGGSFGTQYF. The CDR3 DNA reads TGTTCCAGCAGTTACTCGACGTTCCGGGGGGGCTCTTTTGGTACGCAGTATTTT. The chain carries TRBV6-5 and TRBJ2-3; 8 nucleotides match TRBD2. CDR1 and CDR2 (germline): MNHEY, SVGAGI. The CDR3 consists of 18 residues.

This clonotype was counted only a few times. A junction end diverges from the germline sequence, so it may reflect a read error. The CDR3 protein is CASSQGLAQNNQYF. The CDR3 region has the DNA TGTGCCAGCAGCCAAGGACTAGCGCAAAACAATCAGTACTTC. This rearrangement joins TRBV3-1 to TRBJ2-4, with 8 nucleotides matching TRBD2. This CDR3 contains 14 residues. Germline V lookup: CDR1 LGHDT, CDR2 YNNKEL (reference sequence).

This clonotype has more than one count but fewer than ten. The chain combines TRBV7-2 with TRBJ2-7; 8 nucleotides line up with TRBD1. There are 14 residues in the CDR3. The germline V gene has CDR1 SGHTA and CDR2 FQGNSA. Germline trimming cut 5 bases from V and 2 bases from J; bases unmatched to any gene: 5. CDR3 nucleotide sequence: TGTGCCAGCAGCCCCTGGACAGGGCCCTACGAGCAGTACTTC. Its translation is CASSPWTGPYEQYF.